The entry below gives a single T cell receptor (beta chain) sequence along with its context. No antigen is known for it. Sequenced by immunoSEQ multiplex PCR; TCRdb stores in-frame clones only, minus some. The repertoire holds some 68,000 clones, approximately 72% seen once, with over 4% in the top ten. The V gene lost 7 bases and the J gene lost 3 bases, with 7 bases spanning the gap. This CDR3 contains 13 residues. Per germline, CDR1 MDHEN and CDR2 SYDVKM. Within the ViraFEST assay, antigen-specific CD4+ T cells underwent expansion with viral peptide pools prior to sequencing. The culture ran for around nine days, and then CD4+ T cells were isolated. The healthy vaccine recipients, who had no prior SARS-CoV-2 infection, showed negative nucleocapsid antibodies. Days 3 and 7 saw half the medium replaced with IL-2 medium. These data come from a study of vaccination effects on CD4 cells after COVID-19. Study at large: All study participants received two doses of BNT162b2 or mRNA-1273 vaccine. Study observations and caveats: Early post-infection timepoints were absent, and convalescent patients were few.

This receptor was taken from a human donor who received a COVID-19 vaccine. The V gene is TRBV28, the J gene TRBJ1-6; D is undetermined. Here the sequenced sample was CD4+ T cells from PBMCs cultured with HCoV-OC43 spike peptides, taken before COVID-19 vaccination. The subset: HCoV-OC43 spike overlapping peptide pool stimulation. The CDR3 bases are TGTGCCAGCAAAAGACACTATAATTCACCCCTCCACTTT. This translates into CASKRHYNSPLHF.